These 29 T cell receptor beta chains came from one sample sequenced in a study of identifying expanded T cells in peripheral blood. Clones were read by immunoSEQ multiplex PCR, and TCRdb kept only the in-frame ones, dropping some. This sample has about 58,000 clones, with roughly nine tenths found just once. Sequenced sample: blood. Receptor source: a person between 18 and 75 years old in good health.

The J gene is TRBJ1-4, the V gene TRBV28; D is ambiguous. Germline-derived CDR1 and CDR2 are MDHEN and SYDVKM. This CDR3 spans 14 amino acids. Trimming cost V 4 bases and J 8 bases, with 14 bases left between them. Here the CDR3 reads CASSSPDSPEKLFF. In nucleotides, the CDR3 is TGTGCCAGCAGTTCCCCCGACTCGCCGGAAAAACTGTTTTTT.

The J gene is TRBJ1-3, the V gene TRBV7-9; no clear D. Germline V gene sequence: CDR1 SEHNR, CDR2 FQNEAQ (reference sequence). The CDR3 loop spans 16 amino acids. V was clipped by 2 bases and J by 0 bases, with 11 bases between them. The CDR3, as DNA: TGTGCCAGCAGCTTATTGATGGGTCCCTCTGGAAACACCATATATTTT. Its translation: CASSLLMGPSGNTIYF.

V gene TRBV4-3 combines with J gene TRBJ2-7; D unclear. This CDR3 comprises 15 residues. Deletions cut 0 bases from V and 2 bases from J, with 11 bases between. The germline V gene encodes CDR1 LGHNA and CDR2 YSLEER. The CDR3 loop reads CASSQDSWLAYEQYF. DNA for the CDR3: TGCGCCAGCAGCCAAGATAGCTGGCTGGCCTACGAGCAGTACTTC.

The chain joins TRBV7-2 to TRBJ2-3; no firm D call. CDR1 is SGHTA, CDR2 FQGNSA, per germline. The CDR3 length is 12 residues. Between the trimmed V and J ends, which lost 4 bases and 6 bases, there was a span of 8 bases. The CDR3: CASSSLGDTQYF. CDR3 in DNA: TGTGCCAGCAGCTCGCTAGGGGATACGCAGTATTTT.

The chain employs TRBV6-6 and TRBJ1-4; a weak D match, TRBD1 (5 bases). The CDR3 spans 13 residues. V lost 6 bases and J 8 bases, leaving 13 bases between the germline ends. CDR1 is MNHNY, CDR2 SVGAGI, per germline (reference sequence). CDR3 loop: CASSQGADEKLFF. The CDR3, as DNA: TGTGCCAGCAGCCAAGGGGCAGACGAAAAACTGTTTTTT.

The rearrangement joins TRBV10-3 to TRBJ2-3, with 7 bases matching TRBD2. V was clipped by 6 bases and J by 4 bases; unmatched bases: 4. The CDR3 spans 13 residues. The germline V gene encodes CDR1 ENHRY and CDR2 SYGVKD. The chain's CDR3 is CAISGEGSDTQYF. CDR3 DNA: TGTGCCATCAGCGGGGAGGGCTCAGATACGCAGTATTTT.

Only one count was recorded for this clone. This sequence joins TRBV30 and TRBJ2-5; D remains unclear. This CDR3 comprises 12 residues. Germline values: CDR1 GTSNPN, CDR2 SVGIG (reference sequence). V was clipped by 2 bases and J by 5 bases, with 9 bases between them. CDR3 nucleotide sequence: TGTGCCTGGAGTACCGGTGGCGAGACCCAGTACTTC. This translates into CAWSTGGETQYF.

DNA for the CDR3: TGTGCCAGCGGCCTAACCGGTAGCGGAAACACCGGGGAGCTGTTTTTT. This gives the protein CASGLTGSGNTGELFF. V usage is TRBV11-3 and J usage is TRBJ2-2, with D perhaps TRBD2 (6 bases). CDR1 is SGHNT, CDR2 YENEEA, per germline. The V end was cut by 8 bases, the J end by 2 bases, with 18 bases between. CDR3 length: 16 amino acids.

V is TRBV4-3 and J is TRBJ2-1, with 12 bases lining up with TRBD2. V lost 4 bases to trimming and J lost 8 bases; unmatched junction nucleotides: 6. This CDR3 spans 15 amino acids. CDR1 and CDR2 (germline): LGHNA, YSLEER. CDR3 DNA sequence: TGCGCCAGCAGCCCTCGACTAGCGGGAGCTGATGAGCAGTTCTTC. Translated: CASSPRLAGADEQFF.

This clone was picked up one time. This rearrangement joins TRBV5-1 to TRBJ2-3, with 10 bases fitting TRBD2. Germline CDR1 and CDR2: SGHRS and YFSETQ. The CDR3 sequence is 16 residues long. V shed 4 bases and J 4 bases; nucleotides not matched to a gene: 9. CDR3 sequence reads: CASSKVLSGGADTQYF. The CDR3 coding sequence is TGCGCCAGCAGCAAGGTCTTAAGCGGGGGGGCAGATACGCAGTATTTT.

The chain links TRBV5-1 to TRBJ2-1; possibly TRBD1 or TRBD2 for D (7 bases each). Trimming cost V 3 bases and J 4 bases, with 14 bases left between them. The germline CDR1 and CDR2 sequences are SGHRS and YFSETQ. The CDR3 is 15 amino acids. This CDR3 is CASSSAQGGYNEQFF. For the CDR3, the DNA is TGCGCCAGCAGCTCAGCCCAGGGGGGGTACAATGAGCAGTTCTTC.

The gene calls are TRBV10-3 and TRBJ2-7; 8 bases line up with TRBD1. Germline CDR1 is ENHRY and CDR2 is SYGVKD. The ends lost 8 bases at V and 7 bases at J; junction bases unmatched: 16. This CDR3 has 15 amino acids. The CDR3 spells CAIASLDRVGTEQYF. In DNA, the CDR3 is TGTGCCATCGCCTCCCTGGACAGGGTAGGGACGGAGCAGTACTTC.

The CDR3 loop is CASSFHRTGAGTEAFF. The CDR3 nucleotides are TGTGCCAGCAGTTTTCACAGGACAGGGGCCGGGACTGAAGCTTTCTTT. The V gene is TRBV28, the J gene TRBJ1-1, with TRBD1 matching 9 bases. In germline, CDR1 is MDHEN, CDR2 SYDVKM. CDR3 length: 16 residues. After removal of 3 bases from V and 5 bases from J, the junction contained 10 bases not matched to a gene. The full variable domain, in which reference TRBV28 and TRBJ1-1 provide the parts outside the CDR3, is DVKVTQSSRYLVKRTGEKVFLECVQDMDHENMFWYRQDPGLGLRLIYFSYDVKMKEKGDIPEGYSVSREKKERFSLILESASTNQTSMYLCASSFHRTGAGTEAFFGQGTRLTVV.

The CDR3 region is CASSLPVWWSSGNTIYF. CDR3 coding DNA: TGTGCCAGCAGTTTACCCGTATGGTGGTCCTCTGGAAACACCATATATTTT. V is TRBV28 and J is TRBJ1-3; D is uncertain. Trimming removed 2 bases from V and 0 bases from J, with 14 bases in between. Germline-derived CDR1 and CDR2 are MDHEN and SYDVKM. The CDR3 consists of 17 residues.

V is TRBV6-5 and J is TRBJ2-7; TRBD1 is a possible D gene (6 bases). V was shortened by 6 bases and J by 3 bases, with 15 bases between the two germline ends. Germline V gives CDR1 MNHEY, CDR2 SVGAGI. CDR3 size: 14 residues. The CDR3 DNA sequence: TGTGCCAGCAGACCCCGGAAGGACAGCTACGAGCAGTACTTC. This gives the protein CASRPRKDSYEQYF.

V and J are TRBV2 and TRBJ1-2; TRBD1 agrees at 7 bases. The junction had 10 bases not matched to a gene; V was cut back by 5 bases and J by 1 base. Germline V lookup: CDR1 SNHLY, CDR2 FYNNEI. The CDR3 spans 16 residues. The CDR3 region has the DNA TGTGCCAGCAGTCTCTTACGACAGGGACATAACTATGGCTACACCTTC. Its protein is CASSLLRQGHNYGYTF.

The chain employs TRBV7-2 and TRBJ2-7; tentative D call: TRBD2 (5 bases). Per the germline V gene, CDR1 is SGHTA and CDR2 is FQGNSA. This CDR3 is 13 amino acids long. Trimming removed 5 bases from V and 2 bases from J, with 10 bases in between. The CDR3 DNA is TGTGCCAGCAGCCCCCGGGGAGCCTACGAGCAGTACTTC. Its protein is CASSPRGAYEQYF. The whole variable domain, filled in from reference TRBV7-2 and TRBJ2-7, reads GAGVSQSPSNKVTEKGKDVELRCDPISGHTALYWYRQSLGQGLEFLIYFQGNSAPDKSGLPSDRFSAERTGGSVSTLTIQRTQQEDSAVYLCASSPRGAYEQYFGPGTRLTVT.

The chain links TRBV9 to TRBJ2-1, with 8 bases aligning to TRBD1. Germline assignment: CDR1 SGDLS and CDR2 YYNGEE. The CDR3 is 13 residues long. With 4 bases clipped from V and 10 bases from J, the junction kept 7 bases outside the gene matches. Here the CDR3 DNA reads TGTGCCAGCAGCCTGGACAGGGTACAAGAGCAGTTCTTC. This encodes CASSLDRVQEQFF.

This chain uses TRBV7-9 with TRBJ2-7; D is unclear. Germline loops: CDR1 SEHNR, CDR2 FQNEAQ (reference sequence). V lost 0 bases to trimming and J lost 0 bases, with 9 bases between them. The CDR3 is made up of 15 amino acids. The CDR3 loop reads CASSLAQGLSYEQYF. CDR3 nucleotide sequence: TGTGCCAGCAGCTTAGCGCAAGGCCTCTCCTACGAGCAGTACTTC.

The chain couples TRBV5-4 to TRBJ2-3; no firm D call. This CDR3 is built from 13 residues. Germline CDR1 and CDR2: SGHNT and YYREEE (reference sequence). The ends were cut back, 3 bases at V and 8 bases at J, with 13 bases in the middle. CDR3 region: CASSYDFSSTQYF. The CDR3 nucleotides read TGTGCCAGCAGCTACGATTTCTCGAGTACGCAGTATTTT. Variable domain in full (rest from reference TRBV5-4 and TRBJ2-3): ETGVTQSPTHLIKTRGQQVTLRCSSQSGHNTVSWYQQALGQGPQFIFQYYREEENGRGNFPPRFSGLQFPNYSSELNVNALELDDSALYLCASSYDFSSTQYFGPGTRLTVL.

The rearrangement joins TRBV21-1 to TRBJ1-5; the table names TRBD1, a call not compared with the DNA. TRBV21-1 is a recognized pseudogene. This CDR3 spans 15 amino acids. CDR3 loop: CASSTRTGCDQPQHF. The DNA of the CDR3 is TGTGCCAGCAGCACACGGACAGGGTGCGATCAGCCCCAGCATTTT.

The chain employs TRBV5-3 and TRBJ2-1, with 9 nucleotides matching TRBD1. TRBV5-3 is annotated as an ORF whose role is uncertain. This CDR3 region has 16 residues. Trimming at V came to 3 bases and at J to 0 bases, leaving 4 bases not matched to a gene. The CDR3, as DNA: TGTGCCAGAAGCTGGGACAGGGTAGTCTCCTACAATGAGCAGTTCTTC. It is translated as CARSWDRVVSYNEQFF.

The V and J genes are TRBV7-3 and TRBJ2-3; TRBD2 matches 7 bases. The germline CDR1 and CDR2 sequences are SGHTA and FQGTGA. The CDR3 length is 16 residues. Germline trimming cut 1 base from V and 0 bases from J; bases unmatched to any gene: 4. The chain's CDR3 is CASSLIGSGSTDTQYF. The CDR3, as DNA: TGTGCCAGCAGCTTAATCGGTAGCGGGAGCACAGATACGCAGTATTTT.

The rearrangement joins TRBV19 to TRBJ2-3; D is uncertain. Germline V gives CDR1 LNHDA, CDR2 SQIVND (reference sequence). The CDR3 has 16 residues. Trimming stripped 2 bases from V and 2 bases from J, with 14 bases between. The CDR3 region is CASSIRAGPATDTQYF. The DNA for the CDR3 is TGTGCCAGTAGTATACGCGCAGGCCCGGCCACAGATACGCAGTATTTT.

The chain combines TRBV6-5 with TRBJ1-2; 9 bases are shared with TRBD1. Germline-derived CDR1 and CDR2 are MNHEY and SVGAGI. Germline trimming cut 5 bases from V and 4 bases from J; bases unmatched to any gene: 5. The CDR3 runs 14 residues. The CDR3 DNA sequence: TGTGCCAGCAGTCGGGACAGGGTGGCCTATGGCTACACCTTC. Protein: CASSRDRVAYGYTF.

The chain is built from TRBV10-3 and TRBJ2-7, with 8 bases matching TRBD1. This CDR3 is built from 13 residues. The V and J ends lost 4 bases and 6 bases, in that order; junction bases with no gene match: 5. Germline V lookup: CDR1 ENHRY, CDR2 SYGVKD. The CDR3 coding sequence is TGTGCCATCAGTGGCACACAGGGGGGCGAGCAGTACTTC. This translates into CAISGTQGGEQYF.

The chain links TRBV30 to TRBJ2-3; TRBD2 is a possible D gene (6 bases). This CDR3 region has 14 residues. Germline CDR1 and CDR2: GTSNPN and SVGIG (reference sequence). V lost 1 base to trimming and J lost 0 bases, with 8 bases between them. CDR3 in amino acids: CAWSAGGSTDTQYF. The CDR3 nucleotides read TGTGCCTGGAGTGCCGGGGGTAGCACAGATACGCAGTATTTT.

The genes are TRBV2 and TRBJ1-5; 8 nucleotides match TRBD1. This CDR3 comprises 15 residues. Germline CDR1 and CDR2: SNHLY and FYNNEI. V was clipped by 4 bases and J by 6 bases; unmatched bases: 8. The CDR3 nucleotides are TGTGCCAGCAGTGCGCAGGGGGCGAGGAGTCAGCCCCAGCATTTT. Its translation: CASSAQGARSQPQHF.

This chain joins TRBV5-6 and TRBJ1-1; maybe TRBD1 (6 bases). The CDR3 totals 14 residues. V was clipped by 4 bases and J by 7 bases, with 17 bases between them. Germline loops: CDR1 SGHDT, CDR2 YYEEEE. In nucleotides, the CDR3 is TGTGCCAGCAGCCGGGGGCGGTTAGAAAGTGAAGCTTTCTTT. Protein sequence: CASSRGRLESEAFF.